The 31 T cell receptor beta chains in this list originate from one sample, sequenced in a study of vaccination and CD4 T cells after COVID-19. Sequencing of the DNA from cultured CD4+ T cells was carried out with the Oncomine TCR Beta short-read assay. A single record per CDR3 protein comes from TCRdb applying MiXCR to the PCR reads. The profile shows a few thousand distinct CDR3 sequences, about 16% of them singletons. Stated treatment: approximately nine-day PBMC culture with coronavirus spike peptide pools or control peptides (ViraFEST assay). Antigen specificity for these receptors is unknown. Sequenced: CD4+ T cells from blood, cultured in vitro. These receptors were collected from a human donor who had recovered from COVID-19.

The CDR3 reads CASGSAEQYF. For the CDR3, the DNA is TGTGCCAGCGGGAGCGCCGAGCAGTACTTC. This rearrangement joins TRBV6-2 or TRBV6-3 to TRBJ2-7; a weak D match, TRBD2 (5 bases). The CDR3 totals 10 residues. Trimming took 8 bases from V and 6 from J, leaving 8 bases between them. Germline loops: CDR1 MNHEY, CDR2 SVGEGT.

The V call is TRBV20-1, the J call TRBJ2-2, with TRBD2 identical over 12 bases. The CDR3 extends over 15 amino acids. Looked up from germline, CDR1 is DFQATT and CDR2 is SNEGSKA (reference sequence). V lost 6 bases, J lost 7 bases, and 9 bases stayed unmatched. CDR3 sequence: CSAPSSGGAGGELFF. The CDR3 DNA sequence: TGCAGTGCCCCGTCTAGCGGGGGGGCGGGCGGGGAGCTGTTTTTT.

The V call is TRBV7-2, the J call TRBJ2-1, with 10 nucleotides matching TRBD2. J gave up 8 bases and V 3 bases, and 10 bases lay outside the gene matches. The CDR3 extends over 16 amino acids. Per germline, CDR1 SGHTA and CDR2 FQGNSA. CDR3 DNA: TGTGCCAGCAGCTTTACGTCGAGCGGGGGGGCTTATGAGCAGTTCTTC. Its protein is CASSFTSSGGAYEQFF.

The chain employs TRBV20-1 and TRBJ2-7; TRBD2 matches 12 bases. The V gene's germline CDR1 is DFQATT and CDR2 SNEGSKA (reference sequence). The CDR3 covers 15 residues. Losses at the gene ends were 4 bases for V and 4 bases for J; bases not matched to a gene: 8. The CDR3 is CSAMARTSGVYEQYF. The DNA for the CDR3 is TGCAGTGCTATGGCCCGGACTAGCGGGGTATACGAGCAGTACTTC.

Relative to its sample, this clonotype is medium-sized. The rearrangement joins TRBV6-1 to TRBJ2-1; no clear D gene. V was pared by 1 base and J by 10 bases, with 5 bases between. Germline V lookup: CDR1 MNHNS, CDR2 SASEGT. CDR3 length equals 11 residues. The CDR3, as DNA: TGTGCCAGCAGTGAAGTCGGGGAGCAGTTCTTC. It yields the protein CASSEVGEQFF.

This clonotype is labeled as medium-sized. The rearrangement links TRBV12-3 or TRBV12-4 to TRBJ1-1; D call uncertain. This CDR3 comprises 13 residues. With 3 bases removed from V and 0 bases from J, the gap between germline ends came to 5 bases. CDR3 DNA sequence: TGTGCCAGCAGTTTGAGGATGAACACTGAAGCTTTCTTT. It specifies CASSLRMNTEAFF.

This clonotype turned up a few times. This rearrangement joins TRBV20-1 to TRBJ1-6; D remains unclear. V was pared by 3 bases and J by 3 bases, with 9 bases between. Germline V gives CDR1 DFQATT, CDR2 SNEGSKA (reference sequence). The CDR3 has 14 amino acids. CDR3 in amino acids: CSASGDNYNSPLHF. DNA for the CDR3: TGCAGTGCTAGCGGCGACAACTATAATTCACCCCTCCACTTT.

By share of the sample, this clonotype is medium-sized (0.01 to 0.1%). The chain is built from TRBV10-2 and TRBJ1-5, with D possibly being TRBD1 (5 bases). Germline loops: CDR1 WSHSY, CDR2 SAAADI. Trimming removed 2 bases from V and 6 bases from J, with 11 bases in between. There are 14 residues in the CDR3. The CDR3: CASSETGGGQPQHF. CDR3 bases: TGCGCCAGCAGTGAGACGGGGGGTGGTCAGCCCCAGCATTTT.

The chain has TRBV20-1 and TRBJ2-3; weak D call: TRBD2 (6 bases). Germline CDR1 and CDR2: DFQATT and SNEGSKA (reference sequence). Trimming left V 2 bases short and J 0 bases short, with 15 bases between. The CDR3 is made up of 16 amino acids. The CDR3 reads CSARSMTRSSTDTQYF. The CDR3 DNA follows: TGCAGTGCTAGATCCATGACTAGGTCCAGCACAGATACGCAGTATTTT.

The chain links TRBV9 to TRBJ2-1; 14 bases fit TRBD2. V gave up 7 bases and J gave up 7 bases; unmatched junction bases: 4. The CDR3 sequence is 14 residues long. Germline lookup yields CDR1 SGDLS and CDR2 YYNGEE. The CDR3 reads CASGLAGGGNEQFF. CDR3 nucleotides: TGTGCCAGCGGACTAGCGGGGGGAGGGAATGAGCAGTTCTTC.

This clonotype turned up a few times. V gene TRBV18 combines with J gene TRBJ2-2; the D call may be TRBD1 or TRBD2 (6 bases each). V dropped 6 bases and J dropped 4 bases, with 18 bases sitting between them. The CDR3 sequence is 16 residues long. The V gene's germline CDR1 is KGHSH and CDR2 LQKENI. The CDR3 bases are TGTGCCAGCTCCGGTCGCCCCGGGGGCAGCACCGGGGAGCTGTTTTTT. This sequence encodes CASSGRPGGSTGELFF.

This clonotype was picked up a small number of times. The chain carries TRBV30 and TRBJ1-6, with TRBD1 as a possible D gene (5 bases). The CDR3 is 12 amino acids. Trimming took 4 bases from V and 12 from J, leaving 13 bases between them. From germline, CDR1 is GTSNPN and CDR2 SVGIG (reference sequence). Here the CDR3 DNA reads TGTGCCTGGACTCGGATGAGGGGACCCCTCCACTTT. Translation: CAWTRMRGPLHF.

This clonotype showed up just a few times. This sequence joins TRBV7-9 and TRBJ2-2, with D uncertain. The ends were cut back, 5 bases at V and 5 bases at J, with 6 bases in the middle. The CDR3 is made up of 12 amino acids. Per the germline V gene, CDR1 is SEHNR and CDR2 is FQNEAQ (reference sequence). Here the CDR3 DNA reads TGTGCCAGCAGCCTCGGTACCGGGGAGCTGTTTTTT. Translation gives CASSLGTGELFF.

The V and J genes are TRBV5-1 and TRBJ2-7; TRBD1 aligns across 9 bases. Germline CDR1 is SGHRS and CDR2 is YFSETQ. V lost 4 bases to trimming and J lost 5 bases; unmatched junction nucleotides: 7. This CDR3 has 14 amino acids. In nucleotides, the CDR3 is TGCGCCAGCAGCGCGACAGGGGGTCAAGACGAGCAGTACTTC. Translated: CASSATGGQDEQYF.

As to this clonotype: This may be a read error: a much more frequent sequence differs by one nucleotide. The CDR3 DNA is TGTGCCAGCAGTTCGACAGGAACTAATGAAAAACTGCTTTTT. Translating gives CASSSTGTNEKLLF. This chain links TRBV6-5 with TRBJ1-4; D is perhaps TRBD1 (6 bases). Looked up from germline, CDR1 is MNHEY and CDR2 is SVGAGI. The CDR3 has 14 amino acids.

Comment on this clonotype: A read error is likely, as this CDR3 ends without the conserved phenylalanine or tryptophan. The chain employs TRBV6-1 and TRBJ1-3; D ambiguous. CDR1 MNHNS and CDR2 SASEGT come from the germline V gene. The CDR3 loop spans 15 amino acids. V was trimmed by 3 bases and J by 2 bases, leaving 11 bases between them. CDR3 sequence (DNA): TGTGCCAGCAGTGATTTAGGCCAGACTGGAAACACCATATATTCT. It specifies CASSDLGQTGNTIYS.

The J gene is TRBJ2-3, the V gene TRBV2, with TRBD1 matching 8 bases. Trimming removed 7 bases from V and 1 base from J; junction bases left unmatched: 4. The CDR3 covers 14 residues. The V gene's germline CDR1 is SNHLY and CDR2 FYNNEI. The CDR3 spells CASNPGQGTDTQYF. The DNA of the CDR3 is TGTGCCAGCAATCCGGGACAGGGCACAGATACGCAGTATTTT.

The J gene is TRBJ1-2, the V gene TRBV5-1; D uncertain. CDR3 size: 14 residues. The germline gives CDR1 SGHRS, CDR2 YFSETQ. V gave up 0 bases and J gave up 2 bases, with 8 bases separating them. CDR3 coding DNA: TGCGCCAGCAGCTTGGTATCGGCAAACTATGGCTACACCTTC. Translation: CASSLVSANYGYTF.

In its sample, this clonotype was seen a few times. The genes are TRBV20-1 and TRBJ2-7; 15 nucleotides agree with TRBD2. This CDR3 has 18 amino acids. Germline CDR1 and CDR2: DFQATT and SNEGSKA (reference sequence). After removal of 6 bases from V and 2 bases from J, the junction contained 14 bases not matched to a gene. The DNA for the CDR3 is TGCAGTGCCACAAGTCCCGGGACTAGCGGGGGGCCTACCTACGAGCAGTACTTC. Protein sequence: CSATSPGTSGGPTYEQYF.

The DNA for the CDR3 is TGTGCCAGCAGGTTGGGCGGCAGCTCCTACAATGAGCAGTTCTTC. This encodes CASRLGGSSYNEQFF. The V call is TRBV27, the J call TRBJ2-1; no reliable D call. Per the germline V gene, CDR1 is MNHEY and CDR2 is SMNVEV (reference sequence). The V and J ends lost 6 bases and 0 bases respectively, with 12 bases between them. CDR3 length: 15 amino acids.

This clonotype was seen more than once but under ten times. This chain links TRBV6-2 or TRBV6-3 with TRBJ2-6; TRBD2 matches 11 bases. CDR1 MNHEY and CDR2 SVGEGT come from the germline V gene. The V and J ends lost 6 bases and 0 bases, in that order; junction bases with no gene match: 4. The CDR3 sequence is 17 residues long. The CDR3 DNA sequence: TGTGCCAGCAGCCCGACTAGCGGGGTCTCTGGGGCCAACGTCCTGACTTTC. It yields the protein CASSPTSGVSGANVLTF.

This clonotype was observed a few times. The chain has TRBV2 and TRBJ2-1; TRBD2 matches at 10 bases. This CDR3 is built from 13 residues. Germline CDR1 and CDR2: SNHLY and FYNNEI. V dropped 6 bases and J dropped 7; count of bases not matched to a gene: 3. CDR3 residues: CASRAGGSNEQFF. In DNA form, the CDR3 reads TGTGCCAGCAGAGCGGGGGGGTCAAATGAGCAGTTCTTC.

Judged by abundance, this clonotype is medium-sized. The V call is TRBV27, the J call TRBJ1-2; tentatively, D is TRBD1 (6 bases). The V end was cut by 4 bases, the J end by 6 bases, with 18 bases between. The CDR3 is 15 amino acids. Germline lookup yields CDR1 MNHEY and CDR2 SMNVEV (reference sequence). CDR3 loop: CASSSYREGSDGYTF. CDR3 sequence (DNA): TGTGCCAGCAGTTCGTACAGGGAGGGGTCCGATGGCTACACCTTC.

This chain links TRBV6-1 with TRBJ2-7; D uncertain. In germline, CDR1 is MNHNS, CDR2 SASEGT. The ends were cut back, 6 bases at V and 2 bases at J, with 14 bases in the middle. The CDR3 is made up of 14 amino acids. CDR3 in DNA: TGTGCCAGCAGGCCTCGCGAGGCGGCCTACGAGCAGTACTTC. Translating it yields CASRPREAAYEQYF.

The V and J genes are TRBV30 and TRBJ2-7; D is uncertain. V was shortened by 1 base and J by 4 bases, with 5 bases between the two germline ends. The CDR3 is 11 residues long. Germline V gives CDR1 GTSNPN, CDR2 SVGIG (reference sequence). The CDR3 DNA follows: TGTGCCTGGAGTGGGCAATACGAGCAGTACTTC. Protein sequence: CAWSGQYEQYF. The whole variable domain, remainder taken from reference TRBV30 and TRBJ2-7, is SQTIHQWPATLVQPVGSPLSLECTVEGTSNPNLYWYRQAAGRGLQLLFYSVGIGQISSEVPQNLSASRPQDRQFILSSKKLLLSDSGFYLCAWSGQYEQYFGPGTRLTVT.

The chain carries TRBV20-1 and TRBJ1-1; TRBD1 aligns across 8 bases. V lost 6 bases and J lost 2; bases outside the gene matches: 8. The germline V gene encodes CDR1 DFQATT and CDR2 SNEGSKA (reference sequence). The CDR3 is 14 residues long. CDR3 nucleotides: TGCAGTGCCCCAGGACAGGGCATAAACACTGAAGCTTTCTTT. Protein product: CSAPGQGINTEAFF.

A few counts support this clonotype. This sequence joins TRBV5-4 and TRBJ1-2; D perhaps matches TRBD1 (6 bases). Trimming shortened V by 4 bases and J by 5 bases, and 18 bases separated the two germline ends. CDR3 length equals 15 residues. Germline V gene data show CDR1 as SGHNT and CDR2 as YYREEE (reference sequence). CDR3 in amino acids: CASSQGLGKGYGYTF. As DNA, the CDR3 is TGTGCCAGCAGCCAGGGGTTAGGGAAAGGTTATGGCTACACCTTC.

By share, this clonotype counts as medium-sized. V and J are TRBV20-1 and TRBJ1-2; maybe TRBD1 (5 bases). The ends were cut back, 0 bases at V and 4 bases at J, with 18 bases in the middle. CDR1 and CDR2 (germline): DFQATT, SNEGSKA (reference sequence). This CDR3 has 16 amino acids. CDR3 nucleotide sequence: TGCAGTGCTAGAGATAACCGGGACTATATTCGCTATGGCTACACCTTC. Residues: CSARDNRDYIRYGYTF.

V gene TRBV7-9 combines with J gene TRBJ1-5; D not resolved. In germline, CDR1 is SEHNR, CDR2 FQNEAQ (reference sequence). The CDR3 runs 15 residues. V was trimmed by 1 base and J by 6 bases, leaving 13 bases between them. The CDR3 DNA reads as TGTGCCAGCAGCTTAGTAGATTCCCACCCTCAGCCCCAGCATTTT. Encoded protein: CASSLVDSHPQPQHF. Drawing the rest from reference TRBV7-9 and TRBJ1-5, the complete variable domain is DTGVSQNPRHKITKRGQNVTFRCDPISEHNRLYWYRQTLGQGPEFLTYFQNEAQLEKSRLLSDRFSAERPKGSFSTLEIQRTEQGDSAMYLCASSLVDSHPQPQHFGDGTRLSIL.

The chain employs TRBV20-1 and TRBJ2-2; TRBD1 is a possible D gene (7 bases). V lost 3 bases and J lost 0, with 11 bases in between. CDR1 and CDR2 (germline): DFQATT, SNEGSKA (reference sequence). The CDR3 covers 15 residues. In DNA form, the CDR3 reads TGCAGTGCTAGGGAGGGGACAGCGAACACCGGGGAGCTGTTTTTT. Its protein product is CSAREGTANTGELFF.

This clonotype was detected a few times. The CDR3 sequence is CASSFDRTQYF. CDR3 nucleotide sequence: TGTGCCAGCAGTTTCGATCGGACCCAGTACTTC. V gene TRBV12-3 or TRBV12-4 combines with J gene TRBJ2-5; D is uncertain. This CDR3 comprises 11 residues. V lost 3 bases and J lost 7, with 6 bases in between.